The TCR beta chain described here comes from a study of cytomegalovirus exposure and HLA in healthy donors. The study, taken as a whole, reports: In a later analysis, HLA-associated beta chains showed higher expansion and lower generation probabilities than comparable chains. Under in vitro conditions, a few CMV-associated chains were confirmed as specific for CMV antigens. The Asian-associated ancestry cluster reportedly had fewer N-insertions than the approximately 630-donor mean in a later analysis. In a later analysis, HLA-C alleles had the fewest associated TCRs, DRB1 alleles the most.

With regard to this clone: The target antigen is unknown.

Primers included in the PCR were 60 Vbeta and 13 Jbeta primers. Profiled with immunoSEQ multiplex PCR; TCRdb holds only in-frame clones, not every one. The profile shows over 85,000 clones, around four fifths of them singletons. The trim removed 3 bases at V and 5 bases at J, leaving 4 bases unmatched. CDR3 length: 15 amino acids. Germline CDR1 SGHTA, CDR2 FQGNSA. The sequencing input was PBMCs. The clonotype originates from a man aged 40-49 years in good health and CMV-seronegative. The J gene is TRBJ2-1, the V gene TRBV7-2, with TRBD2 matching over 10 bases. This CDR3 reads CASSFSGRTNNEQFF. DNA for the CDR3: TGTGCCAGCAGCTTTAGCGGGAGGACTAACAATGAGCAGTTCTTC.